This is a list of T cell receptor beta chains from one sample in a study of cytomegalovirus exposure and HLA in healthy donors. Libraries were prepared by immunoSEQ multiplex PCR; TCRdb keeps only in-frame clonotypes and omits some of them. Of about 82,000 clones listed, 85% to 95% were seen once; the top ten hold about 0.7%. The sequencing input was PBMCs. These receptor sequences come from a woman under 30 in good health and CMV-seronegative. The CDR3 runs from the conserved cysteine through the conserved F or W. The order of the fields is J gene, D gene, clone size, V gene, CDR3 protein, CDR3 DNA. The D gene is left open where the match is weak. The listing skips clone size in some rows; elsewhere it reads once, few, many or a size class.

j_gene: TRBJ1-5
d_gene: .
abundance: once
v_gene: TRBV30
CDR3aa: CAWRSAGGWSNQPQHF
CDR3nt: TGTGCCTGGAGATCCGCGGGGGGGTGGAGCAATCAGCCCCAGCATTTT

j_gene: TRBJ2-5
d_gene: TRBD2
abundance: .
v_gene: TRBV5-1
CDR3aa: CASSFSTAGGGETQYF
CDR3nt: TGCGCCAGCAGCTTCTCGACAGCGGGAGGAGGGGAGACCCAGTACTTC

j_gene: TRBJ2-5
d_gene: .
abundance: .
v_gene: TRBV7-6
CDR3aa: CASSLGGERETQYF
CDR3nt: TGTGCCAGCAGCTTAGGCGGGGAGCGAGAGACCCAGTACTTC

j_gene: TRBJ1-1
d_gene: TRBD1
abundance: .
v_gene: TRBV5-1
CDR3aa: CASRPWTGGSDTEAFF
CDR3nt: TGCGCCAGCAGACCTTGGACAGGGGGCTCGGACACTGAAGCTTTCTTT

j_gene: TRBJ1-1
d_gene: TRBD1
abundance: once
v_gene: TRBV7-9
CDR3aa: CASSFRQGAGSEAFF
CDR3nt: TGTGCCAGCAGCTTTCGTCAGGGGGCCGGGTCAGAAGCTTTCTTT

j_gene: TRBJ2-5
d_gene: .
abundance: .
v_gene: TRBV10-1
CDR3aa: CASSERAPRGETQYF
CDR3nt: TGCGCCAGCAGTGAGAGGGCCCCCCGGGGAGAGACCCAGTACTTC

j_gene: TRBJ2-1
d_gene: .
abundance: .
v_gene: TRBV27
CDR3aa: CASRGTNPYNEQFF
CDR3nt: TGTGCCAGCAGAGGGACAAACCCCTACAATGAGCAGTTCTTC

j_gene: TRBJ1-2
d_gene: .
abundance: .
v_gene: TRBV18
CDR3aa: CASSPGKGEANYGYTF
CDR3nt: TGTGCCAGCTCACCAGGAAAGGGAGAAGCTAACTATGGCTACACCTTC

j_gene: TRBJ2-7
d_gene: TRBD2
abundance: .
v_gene: TRBV7-2
CDR3aa: CASSLWLAGGYEQYF
CDR3nt: TGTGCCAGCAGCTTATGGCTAGCGGGAGGTTACGAGCAGTACTTC

j_gene: TRBJ1-3
d_gene: .
abundance: .
v_gene: TRBV28
CDR3aa: CASSKTDPSGNTIYF
CDR3nt: TGTGCCAGCAGCAAGACAGACCCCTCTGGAAACACCATATATTTT

j_gene: TRBJ2-7
d_gene: .
abundance: .
v_gene: TRBV5-6
CDR3aa: CASSLGVNEQYF
CDR3nt: TGTGCCAGCAGCTTGGGAGTTAACGAGCAGTACTTC

j_gene: TRBJ2-7
d_gene: TRBD2
abundance: .
v_gene: TRBV28
CDR3aa: CASRTVRGGTYEQYF
CDR3nt: TGTGCCAGCAGGACTGTCCGGGGAGGGACCTACGAGCAGTACTTC

j_gene: TRBJ2-1
d_gene: TRBD2
abundance: .
v_gene: TRBV5-1
CDR3aa: CASSLTSGVGNEQFF
CDR3nt: TGCGCCAGCAGCCTGACTAGCGGGGTTGGCAATGAGCAGTTCTTC

j_gene: TRBJ2-3
d_gene: .
abundance: .
v_gene: TRBV11-2
CDR3aa: CASSLEAVDTQYF
CDR3nt: TGTGCCAGCAGCTTAGAGGCTGTGGATACGCAGTATTTT

j_gene: TRBJ2-3
d_gene: TRBD2
abundance: .
v_gene: TRBV9
CDR3aa: CASSVATSSSTDTQYF
CDR3nt: TGTGCCAGCAGCGTAGCGACTAGCTCTAGCACAGATACGCAGTATTTT

j_gene: TRBJ2-7
d_gene: .
abundance: .
v_gene: TRBV7-9
CDR3aa: CASSLDGQVYEQYF
CDR3nt: TGTGCCAGCAGCTTAGATGGGCAGGTCTACGAGCAGTACTTC

j_gene: TRBJ2-1
d_gene: TRBD2
abundance: .
v_gene: TRBV28
CDR3aa: CASSLSSGSNEQFF
CDR3nt: TGTGCCAGCAGTTTATCTAGCGGGAGTAATGAGCAGTTCTTC

j_gene: TRBJ2-7
d_gene: .
abundance: .
v_gene: TRBV14
CDR3aa: CASSQIQGGEQYF
CDR3nt: TGTGCCAGCAGCCAAATACAGGGTGGCGAGCAGTACTTC

j_gene: TRBJ2-3
d_gene: .
abundance: .
v_gene: TRBV27
CDR3aa: CASEGAADTQYF
CDR3nt: TGTGCCAGTGAGGGCGCGGCAGATACGCAGTATTTT

j_gene: TRBJ2-7
d_gene: .
abundance: .
v_gene: TRBV4-3
CDR3aa: CASSPSATTVAGLGQYF
CDR3nt: TGCGCCAGCAGCCCCTCGGCAACCACAGTTGCGGGGTTGGGGCAGTACTTC

j_gene: TRBJ1-5
d_gene: .
abundance: .
v_gene: TRBV19
CDR3aa: CASSVSRAWSNQPQHF
CDR3nt: TGTGCCAGTAGTGTCTCGCGGGCGTGGAGCAATCAGCCCCAGCATTTT

j_gene: TRBJ1-4
d_gene: TRBD1
abundance: .
v_gene: TRBV25-1
CDR3aa: CASSRQGDLKLFF
CDR3nt: TGTGCCAGCAGTCGCCAGGGGGACCTAAAGCTGTTTTTT

j_gene: TRBJ2-7
d_gene: TRBD2
abundance: .
v_gene: TRBV19
CDR3aa: CASSNSGRFHEQYF
CDR3nt: TGTGCCAGTAGTAATAGCGGGAGGTTCCACGAGCAGTACTTC

j_gene: TRBJ2-1
d_gene: TRBD2
abundance: .
v_gene: TRBV5-1
CDR3aa: CASSLGGGYNEQFF
CDR3nt: TGCGCCAGCAGCCTGGGCGGGGGCTACAATGAGCAGTTCTTC

j_gene: TRBJ1-1
d_gene: TRBD1
abundance: .
v_gene: TRBV4-3
CDR3aa: CASSAQTGLNTEAFF
CDR3nt: TGCGCCAGCAGCGCCCAGACAGGGCTGAACACTGAAGCTTTCTTT

j_gene: TRBJ2-7
d_gene: TRBD1
abundance: .
v_gene: TRBV7-2
CDR3aa: CASSYTGGGYEQYF
CDR3nt: TGTGCCAGCAGCTACACAGGGGGCGGCTACGAGCAGTACTTC

j_gene: TRBJ2-1
d_gene: TRBD1
abundance: .
v_gene: TRBV7-2
CDR3aa: CASSLARWDSVYNEQFF
CDR3nt: TGTGCCAGCAGCTTAGCAAGATGGGACAGCGTGTACAATGAGCAGTTCTTC

j_gene: TRBJ2-1
d_gene: .
abundance: .
v_gene: TRBV10-3
CDR3aa: CAISIGWAQGEQFF
CDR3nt: TGTGCCATCAGCATTGGATGGGCCCAGGGTGAGCAGTTCTTC

j_gene: TRBJ1-2
d_gene: .
abundance: few
v_gene: TRBV4-1
CDR3aa: CASSRGQSIDYGYTF
CDR3nt: TGCGCCAGCAGCCGAGGACAGTCAATAGACTATGGCTACACCTTC

j_gene: TRBJ2-3
d_gene: .
abundance: .
v_gene: TRBV19
CDR3aa: CASSRVSYTDTQYF
CDR3nt: TGTGCCAGTAGCCGGGTGTCCTACACAGATACGCAGTATTTT

j_gene: TRBJ1-2
d_gene: .
abundance: .
v_gene: TRBV9
CDR3aa: CASSPRVEYGDYGYTF
CDR3nt: TGTGCCAGCAGCCCGAGAGTCGAGTACGGTGACTATGGCTACACCTTC

j_gene: TRBJ2-3
d_gene: TRBD1
abundance: .
v_gene: TRBV6-5
CDR3aa: CASSSWTGGTDTQYF
CDR3nt: TGTGCCAGCAGTTCTTGGACAGGGGGCACAGATACGCAGTATTTT

j_gene: TRBJ2-1
d_gene: .
abundance: .
v_gene: TRBV5-1
CDR3aa: CASSLGQPYNEQFF
CDR3nt: TGCGCCAGCAGCTTAGGACAACCATACAATGAGCAGTTCTTC

j_gene: TRBJ1-2
d_gene: TRBD1
abundance: .
v_gene: TRBV7-2
CDR3aa: CASSPRTGGSYGYTF
CDR3nt: TGTGCCAGCAGCCCTAGGACAGGGGGATCGTATGGCTACACCTTC

j_gene: TRBJ2-1
d_gene: .
abundance: .
v_gene: TRBV7-2
CDR3aa: CASSFAPTSSSYNEQFF
CDR3nt: TGTGCCAGCAGCTTCGCTCCAACCTCCAGCTCCTACAATGAGCAGTTCTTC

j_gene: TRBJ1-1
d_gene: .
abundance: .
v_gene: TRBV10-3
CDR3aa: CATQTAVNTEAFF
CDR3nt: TGTGCCACCCAAACCGCAGTGAACACTGAAGCTTTCTTT

j_gene: TRBJ1-1
d_gene: .
abundance: .
v_gene: TRBV2
CDR3aa: CASKKDSSHTEAFF
CDR3nt: TGTGCCAGCAAGAAGGACAGCTCTCACACTGAAGCTTTCTTT

j_gene: TRBJ2-7
d_gene: TRBD2
abundance: .
v_gene: TRBV18
CDR3aa: CASSPASGRLEQYF
CDR3nt: TGTGCCAGCTCACCGGCTAGCGGGAGACTCGAGCAGTACTTC

j_gene: TRBJ2-2
d_gene: .
abundance: .
v_gene: TRBV5-1
CDR3aa: CASSLGGPGELFF
CDR3nt: TGCGCCAGCAGCTTGGGGGGGCCCGGGGAGCTGTTTTTT

j_gene: TRBJ2-7
d_gene: TRBD1
abundance: .
v_gene: TRBV11-2
CDR3aa: CASSLGGTGGYEQYF
CDR3nt: TGTGCCAGCAGCTTAGGCGGGACAGGGGGCTACGAGCAGTACTTC

j_gene: TRBJ2-5
d_gene: TRBD2
abundance: .
v_gene: TRBV20-1
CDR3aa: CSGTSTETQYF
CDR3nt: TGCAGTGGGACTAGTACAGAGACCCAGTACTTC

j_gene: TRBJ2-5
d_gene: TRBD2
abundance: .
v_gene: TRBV6-5
CDR3aa: CASSLPGTSGVGAQYF
CDR3nt: TGTGCCAGCAGTTTACCCGGGACTAGCGGGGTTGGGGCCCAGTACTTC

j_gene: TRBJ2-7
d_gene: .
abundance: .
v_gene: TRBV14
CDR3aa: CASSLGDYEQYF
CDR3nt: TGTGCCAGCAGCCTAGGGGATTACGAGCAGTACTTC

j_gene: TRBJ2-2
d_gene: TRBD2
abundance: .
v_gene: TRBV9
CDR3aa: CASSVASGGAGELFF
CDR3nt: TGTGCCAGCAGCGTAGCCAGCGGGGGGGCCGGGGAGCTGTTTTTT

j_gene: TRBJ1-3
d_gene: .
abundance: .
v_gene: TRBV7-8
CDR3aa: CASSLKGMGNTIYF
CDR3nt: TGTGCCAGCAGCTTAAAGGGGATGGGAAACACCATATATTTT

j_gene: TRBJ2-3
d_gene: .
abundance: once
v_gene: TRBV6-6
CDR3aa: CASSYSQQDTQYF
CDR3nt: TGTGCCAGCAGTTACTCACAGCAAGATACGCAGTATTTT

j_gene: TRBJ1-4
d_gene: TRBD1
abundance: .
v_gene: TRBV5-6
CDR3aa: CASSPRSWDRGRGEKLFF
CDR3nt: TGTGCCAGCAGCCCGCGTTCCTGGGACAGGGGGCGCGGTGAAAAACTGTTTTTT

j_gene: TRBJ2-1
d_gene: .
abundance: .
v_gene: TRBV2
CDR3aa: CASSESSRTYNEQFF
CDR3nt: TGTGCCAGCAGTGAGTCTAGCCGGACCTACAATGAGCAGTTCTTC

j_gene: TRBJ2-1
d_gene: .
abundance: .
v_gene: TRBV2
CDR3aa: CASNVAAVYNEQFF
CDR3nt: TGTGCCAGCAATGTAGCGGCCGTCTACAATGAGCAGTTCTTC

j_gene: TRBJ1-1
d_gene: .
abundance: .
v_gene: TRBV18
CDR3aa: CASSPGQNTEAFF
CDR3nt: TGTGCCAGCTCACCGGGACAGAACACTGAAGCTTTCTTT

j_gene: TRBJ1-1
d_gene: .
abundance: .
v_gene: TRBV10-1
CDR3aa: CASTIYGENTEAFF
CDR3nt: TGCGCCAGCACAATCTACGGAGAGAACACTGAAGCTTTCTTT

j_gene: TRBJ2-5
d_gene: TRBD2
abundance: .
v_gene: TRBV2
CDR3aa: CASSGTSGRKETQYF
CDR3nt: TGTGCCAGCAGTGGGACTAGCGGGAGAAAAGAGACCCAGTACTTC

j_gene: TRBJ1-1
d_gene: .
abundance: .
v_gene: TRBV29-1
CDR3aa: CSVEGSIWPNTEAFF
CDR3nt: TGCAGCGTTGAAGGCTCCATTTGGCCGAACACTGAAGCTTTCTTT